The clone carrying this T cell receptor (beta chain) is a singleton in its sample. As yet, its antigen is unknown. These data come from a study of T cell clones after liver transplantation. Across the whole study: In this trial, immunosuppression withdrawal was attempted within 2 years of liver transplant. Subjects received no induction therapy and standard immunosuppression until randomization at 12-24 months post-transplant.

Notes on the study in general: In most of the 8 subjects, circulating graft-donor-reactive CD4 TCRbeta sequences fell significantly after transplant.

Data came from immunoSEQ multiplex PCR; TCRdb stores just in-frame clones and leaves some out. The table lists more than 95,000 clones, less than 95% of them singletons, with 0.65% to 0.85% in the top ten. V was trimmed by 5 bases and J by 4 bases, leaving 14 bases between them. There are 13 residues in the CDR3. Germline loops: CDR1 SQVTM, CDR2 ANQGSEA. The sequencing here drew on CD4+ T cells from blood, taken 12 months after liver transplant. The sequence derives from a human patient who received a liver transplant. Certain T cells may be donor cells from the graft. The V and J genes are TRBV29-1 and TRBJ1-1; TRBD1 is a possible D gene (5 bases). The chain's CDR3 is CSVRQGFGTEAFF. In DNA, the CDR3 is TGCAGCGTTAGGCAGGGTTTTGGCACTGAAGCTTTCTTT.